Following are 7 T cell receptor beta chains from one sample sequenced in a study of blood T cell dynamics during melanoma immunotherapy. Sample time point: week 3, after first cycle of checkpoint inhibitor. The data were produced by immunoSEQ multiplex PCR, yet TCRdb's version contains in-frame clones alone and is incomplete. The sample contains 15,000 to 20,000 clones, approximately 94% of which appear only once. Source: effector memory CD8+ T cells from blood, taken from a patient treated with checkpoint blockade. The origin of the receptors is a human donor with melanoma.

This clone showed up just once. V is TRBV5-1 and J is TRBJ1-4, with a tentative D call TRBD1 (5 bases). Trimming took off 0 bases at V and 5 bases at J, with 11 bases between the two ends. The CDR3 consists of 15 residues. Germline CDR1 is SGHRS and CDR2 is YFSETQ. As DNA, the CDR3 is TGCGCCAGCAGCTTGGCGGGGCGATTAAATGAAAAACTGTTTTTT. Residues: CASSLAGRLNEKLFF.

CDR3 region: CASSLQSSYNEQFF. The CDR3 DNA reads as TGTGCCAGCAGTCTCCAGAGCTCCTACAATGAGCAGTTCTTC. The V call is TRBV27, the J call TRBJ2-1; D not certain. V was cut by 5 bases and J by 0 bases, with 8 bases left in between. This CDR3 has 14 amino acids. CDR1 is MNHEY, CDR2 SMNVEV, per germline (reference sequence).

The chain uses TRBV19 and TRBJ2-7, with D perhaps TRBD1 (5 bases). This CDR3 contains 14 residues. Germline V gives CDR1 LNHDA, CDR2 SQIVND (reference sequence). Trimming took off 6 bases at V and 2 bases at J, with 14 bases between the two ends. The CDR3 DNA sequence: TGTGCCAGTAGCCCCCTGGCAGGGACCTACGAGCAGTACTTC. This gives the protein CASSPLAGTYEQYF.

The rearrangement links TRBV7-8 to TRBJ2-3; D tentatively reads TRBD1 or TRBD2 (5 bases each). This CDR3 is 15 amino acids long. Trimming stripped 5 bases from V and 0 bases from J, with 12 bases between. Looked up from germline, CDR1 is SGHVS and CDR2 is FQNEAQ. The CDR3 nucleotides read TGTGCCAGCAGCCTGGGGGTGGCAAGCACAGATACGCAGTATTTT. Amino acid sequence: CASSLGVASTDTQYF.

This chain connects TRBV10-3 to TRBJ2-1; TRBD1 might be the D (5 bases). Between the trimmed V and J ends, which lost 4 bases and 4 bases, there was a span of 11 bases. The germline gives CDR1 ENHRY, CDR2 SYGVKD. The length of the CDR3 is 14 residues. CDR3 in DNA: TGTGCCATCAGTGTTGCTGGGGCATACAATGAGCAGTTCTTC. Amino acids: CAISVAGAYNEQFF.

The chain couples TRBV12-5 to TRBJ2-7, with D possibly being TRBD2 (5 bases). The CDR3 totals 14 residues. V lost 3 bases to trimming and J lost 4 bases, with 13 bases between them. In germline, CDR1 is LGHNT, CDR2 FRNRAP. CDR3 nucleotides: TGTGCTAGTGGTTTACAATTAGCGTGGTACGAGCAGTACTTC. Protein product: CASGLQLAWYEQYF.

The J gene is TRBJ2-7, the V gene TRBV15, with D perhaps matching TRBD1 (5 bases). Germline assignment: CDR1 LNHNV and CDR2 YYDKDF (reference sequence). This CDR3 contains 14 residues. The ends were cut back, 0 bases at V and 3 bases at J, with 9 bases in the middle. The CDR3 region has the DNA TGTGCCACCAGCAGAGATCCGGACAACTACGAGCAGTACTTC. Translation gives CATSRDPDNYEQYF.